What follows is one TCR beta chain and its context. Its matching antigen is unknown. The J segment lost 9 bases and the V segment lost 5 bases, leaving 6 bases of the junction unmatched. CDR3 length equals 15 residues. CDR1 is SEHNR, CDR2 FQNEAQ, per germline (reference sequence). The data are from a study of cytomegalovirus exposure and HLA in healthy donors. Broader study findings: In an earlier analysis, most TCR beta V segments were productive about 87% or about 30% of the time. CMV serostatus was the only immune exposure information that was available.

The PCR had 60 Vbeta and 13 Jbeta primers. The repertoire was sequenced with immunoSEQ multiplex PCR; TCRdb's copy has only in-frame clones and lacks some. In the table there are 200,000 or so clones, 81% of which are singletons. The V call is TRBV7-9, the J call TRBJ1-6, with 11 positions matching TRBD1. The sample consisted of PBMCs. This TCR came from a man in his fifties or sixties in good health and CMV-seronegative. The CDR3 DNA sequence: TGTGCCAGCAGCACGATGGGACAGGGGGGTTCACCCCTCCACTTT. Translation: CASSTMGQGGSPLHF.